A single sample is the source of the 3 T cell receptor beta chains below, sequenced in a study of blood T cell repertoires in COVID-19. TCRdb's copy holds only in-frame clones and misses some; the assay was immunoSEQ multiplex PCR. The sample has 110,000 to 150,000 clones, roughly nine tenths seen once; the top ten hold 3%. The specimen was peripheral blood. These receptors all stem from a woman aged 60 to 75 with active COVID-19.

This clone was recorded only once. This chain's CDR3 is CASSVPTGGRAEAFF. CDR3 nucleotides: TGTGCCAGCAGTGTACCCACAGGGGGTAGGGCTGAAGCTTTCTTT. The V and J genes are TRBV28 and TRBJ1-1; 8 nucleotides agree with TRBD1. The CDR3 totals 15 residues. Germline V lookup: CDR1 MDHEN, CDR2 SYDVKM. The J segment lost 6 bases and the V segment lost 5 bases, leaving 11 bases of the junction unmatched.

The CDR3 loop is CSASRNRVSNYEQYF. The CDR3 bases are TGCAGTGCTAGTCGGAACAGGGTTTCCAACTACGAGCAGTACTTC. The rearrangement links TRBV20-1 to TRBJ2-7, with D perhaps matching TRBD1 (6 bases). The V gene lost 3 bases and the J gene lost 3 bases, with 18 bases spanning the gap. The CDR3 has 15 amino acids. Germline V gene lookup returns CDR1 DFQATT and CDR2 SNEGSKA (reference sequence).

CDR3 coding DNA: TGTGCCAGTGCGGGGGCAGCCGTTTCACCCCTCCACTTT. It yields the protein CASAGAAVSPLHF. V usage is TRBV19 and J usage is TRBJ1-6; tentative D call: TRBD1 (6 bases). The V end lost 8 bases, the J end lost 9 bases, and 14 bases lay between the germline ends. This CDR3 region has 13 residues. Germline V gives CDR1 LNHDA, CDR2 SQIVND (reference sequence).